A single sample is the source of the 9 T cell receptor beta chains below, sequenced in a study of cytomegalovirus exposure and HLA in healthy donors. It was with 60 Vbeta and 13 Jbeta primers that the PCR ran. Only in-frame clones appear in the TCRdb table, and some are missing; sequencing was by immunoSEQ multiplex PCR. The table shows about 130,000 clones, with more than 65% occurring only once. Sequenced input: PBMCs. All receptors come from a woman younger than 35 in good health and CMV-seropositive.

The count of this clone is one. This chain connects TRBV7-9 to TRBJ2-1; D not certain. Deletions cut 0 bases from V and 7 bases from J, with 10 bases between. In germline, CDR1 is SEHNR, CDR2 FQNEAQ (reference sequence). This CDR3 contains 14 residues. CDR3 nucleotides: TGTGCCAGCAGCTTAGCCGGAGCTGATAATGAGCAGTTCTTC. It is translated as CASSLAGADNEQFF.

This clone was counted only a few times. The chain joins TRBV18 to TRBJ2-3, with 7 bases lining up with TRBD1. Germline CDR1 and CDR2: KGHSH and LQKENI. CDR3 length: 14 residues. Unmatched junction bases numbered 2, after V lost 5 bases and J lost 0 bases. The CDR3 DNA follows: TGTGCCAGCTCAGCGACAGGGAGCACAGATACGCAGTATTTT. This gives the protein CASSATGSTDTQYF.

V gene TRBV5-1 combines with J gene TRBJ2-7, with 8 bases lining up with TRBD1. V gave up 3 bases and J gave up 5 bases; unmatched junction bases: 7. Germline assignment: CDR1 SGHRS and CDR2 YFSETQ. This CDR3 is 14 amino acids long. The CDR3 DNA reads TGCGCCAGCAGCTCAACCAGGGGGCTAAACGAGCAGTACTTC. Residues: CASSSTRGLNEQYF.

This clone has just one count. The chain recombines TRBV5-6 with TRBJ1-1, with 11 bases fitting TRBD1. The CDR3 has 15 amino acids. With V trimmed by 4 bases and J by 4 bases, 6 bases remained unmatched. Germline-derived CDR1 and CDR2 are SGHDT and YYEEEE. The CDR3 is CASSRTGTGGTEAFF. The CDR3 DNA is TGTGCCAGCAGCCGCACCGGGACAGGGGGCACTGAAGCTTTCTTT.

V usage is TRBV27 and J usage is TRBJ2-1; D may be TRBD1 (5 bases). The germline gives CDR1 MNHEY, CDR2 SMNVEV (reference sequence). The CDR3 loop spans 13 amino acids. Trimming took off 3 bases at V and 5 bases at J, with 8 bases between the two ends. CDR3 loop: CASSFTGDNEQFF. The CDR3 coding sequence is TGTGCCAGCAGTTTTACAGGTGACAATGAGCAGTTCTTC.

This rearrangement joins TRBV2 to TRBJ2-5, with 8 bases matching TRBD1. The trim removed 7 bases at V and 5 bases at J, leaving 9 bases unmatched. The germline CDR1 and CDR2 sequences are SNHLY and FYNNEI. This CDR3 has 14 residues. The CDR3 loop is CASKGTGPRETQYF. CDR3 nucleotides: TGTGCCAGCAAAGGGACAGGCCCGAGGGAGACCCAGTACTTC.

This clone was seen once. The chain recombines TRBV7-2 with TRBJ2-7; 11 nucleotides align to TRBD1. V was pared by 1 base and J by 5 bases, with 4 bases of the junction left unmatched. This CDR3 has 15 amino acids. Per the germline V gene, CDR1 is SGHTA and CDR2 is FQGNSA. The CDR3 nucleotides read TGTGCCAGCAGCTTAGGGTGGACAGGGGGCAACGAGCAGTACTTC. Its protein is CASSLGWTGGNEQYF.

J is TRBJ1-5 and V is TRBV4-1; tentative D call: TRBD1 (5 bases). Germline values: CDR1 MGHRA, CDR2 YSYEKL. Trimming took off 1 base at V and 6 bases at J, with 16 bases between the two ends. This CDR3 has 16 amino acids. In nucleotides, the CDR3 is TGCGCCAGCAGCCAAGCTGGGCAGGGTACGGGTCAGCCCCAGCATTTT. This encodes CASSQAGQGTGQPQHF.

The chain combines TRBV5-1 with TRBJ2-2, with TRBD2 matching 9 bases. This CDR3 region has 17 residues. Germline V gene data show CDR1 as SGHRS and CDR2 as YFSETQ. With V trimmed by 1 base and J by 0 bases, 4 bases remained unmatched. This CDR3 reads CASSLSLAGPNTGELFF. CDR3 DNA: TGCGCCAGCAGCTTGTCTCTAGCGGGGCCGAACACCGGGGAGCTGTTTTTT. Full variable domain (outside the CDR3, taken from reference TRBV5-1 and TRBJ2-2): KAGVTQTPRYLIKTRGQQVTLSCSPISGHRSVSWYQQTPGQGLQFLFEYFSETQRNKGNFPGRFSGRQFSNSRSEMNVSTLELGDSALYLCASSLSLAGPNTGELFFGEGSRLTVL.